This TCR beta chain stems from a study of radiotherapy plus CTLA-4 blockade in lung cancer. The protocol was immunoSEQ multiplex PCR, while the TCRdb copy is restricted to in-frame clones and leaves out a portion. The sample has more than 90,000 clones; roughly 74% are singletons. The study treated chemo-refractory metastatic non-small-cell lung cancer patients with focal radiation plus ipilimumab CTLA-4 blockade. Germline CDR1 ENHRY, CDR2 SYGVKD. The ends were cut back, 3 bases at V and 8 bases at J, with 13 bases in the middle. The CDR3 consists of 13 residues. The sequences come from peripheral blood, collected from a patient treated with radiotherapy plus ipilimumab. The J gene is TRBJ1-2, the V gene TRBV10-3, with D hard to call. The clonotype comes from a human donor with non-small cell lung cancer who had a partial response to radiotherapy plus ipilimumab. CDR3 in amino acids: CAISENIRWGYTF. DNA for the CDR3: TGTGCCATCAGTGAAAATATCCGGTGGGGCTACACCTTC.